This T cell receptor beta chain came from a study of T cell responses to AZD1222 COVID-19 vaccine. Study conclusions and caveats: Among the donors, most were white British and more were female, and clonal diversity was possibly underestimated. At 160-218 and 743-854, vaccine-associated CD4 TCRs were dominant, and they spanned spike. Nearly half of unique spike-specific TCRs reportedly avoided B.1.351 and B.1.1.7 mutated regions.

V gave up 1 base and J gave up 3 bases, with 9 bases separating them. The germline V gene encodes CDR1 MNHEY and CDR2 SVGAGI. This CDR3 spans 14 amino acids. The table came from immunoSEQ multiplex PCR; TCRdb's copy has only in-frame clones and leaves some out. The table includes approximately 89,000 clones, less than 95% detected once. For this clone: Its antigen is currently unknown.

Pooled in the analysis were second doses at about 4 or about 12 weeks. The origin of this receptor is an adult who received the AZD1222 COVID-19 vaccine. This specimen consisted of peripheral blood, obtained 28 days after the second AZD1222 dose. This chain links TRBV6-5 with TRBJ1-1; D not certain. The CDR3 region is CASSYLGADTEAFF. In nucleotides, the CDR3 is TGTGCCAGCAGTTACTTGGGTGCTGACACTGAAGCTTTCTTT.